The rows below give T cell receptor beta chains drawn from one sample of a study of cytomegalovirus exposure and HLA in healthy donors. Repertoires were generated with immunoSEQ multiplex PCR, while TCRdb's copy carries only in-frame clones and drops some. The sample holds some 130,000 clones, approximately 80% seen once. The sample comprised PBMCs. Source of these receptors: a male donor in good health and CMV-seronegative. CDR3s include the opening cysteine and the closing phenylalanine or tryptophan. D genes are given only for firm matches. Rows may omit the clone size; those that give it use once, few, many or a size class.

j_call: TRBJ2-5; clone_size: NA; v_call: TRBV23-1; d_call: TRBD1; cdr3_aa: CASTLSGRRGPIPETQYF; cdr3_nt: TGCGCCAGCACTCTAAGTGGCCGCAGGGGGCCCATCCCGGAGACCCAGTACTTC
j_call: TRBJ1-2; clone_size: NA; v_call: TRBV6-5; d_call: NA; cdr3_aa: CASGGGVYGYTF; cdr3_nt: TGTGCCAGCGGGGGGGGCGTCTATGGCTACACCTTC
j_call: TRBJ2-1; clone_size: NA; v_call: TRBV19; d_call: NA; cdr3_aa: CAYDGVEQFF; cdr3_nt: TGTGCCTACGATGGAGTGGAGCAGTTCTTC
j_call: TRBJ1-4; clone_size: NA; v_call: TRBV4-1; d_call: NA; cdr3_aa: CASSPEGQGRNEKLFF; cdr3_nt: TGCGCCAGCAGCCCCGAGGGCCAGGGGCGGAATGAAAAACTGTTTTTT
j_call: TRBJ1-1; clone_size: NA; v_call: TRBV28; d_call: NA; cdr3_aa: CASSLRGGWNTEAFF; cdr3_nt: TGTGCCAGCAGTTTAAGAGGGGGTTGGAACACTGAAGCTTTCTTT
j_call: TRBJ1-3; clone_size: NA; v_call: TRBV28; d_call: NA; cdr3_aa: CASTLLKPFPYSGNTIYF; cdr3_nt: TGTGCCAGCACCCTTCTCAAGCCCTTTCCCTACTCTGGAAACACCATATATTTT
j_call: TRBJ2-5; clone_size: once; v_call: TRBV29-1; d_call: TRBD1; cdr3_aa: CSVVTGGAYETQYF; cdr3_nt: TGCAGCGTTGTCACAGGGGGCGCGTATGAGACCCAGTACTTC
j_call: TRBJ1-1; clone_size: NA; v_call: TRBV7-8; d_call: TRBD1; cdr3_aa: CASSFRQGNTEAFF; cdr3_nt: TGTGCCAGCAGCTTTCGACAGGGGAACACTGAAGCTTTCTTT
j_call: TRBJ2-1; clone_size: once; v_call: TRBV19; d_call: TRBD2; cdr3_aa: CASKLSIAGAEQFF; cdr3_nt: TGTGCCAGTAAACTATCCATAGCGGGAGCGGAGCAGTTCTTC
j_call: TRBJ2-7; clone_size: NA; v_call: TRBV27; d_call: TRBD2; cdr3_aa: CASTPGGFDEQYF; cdr3_nt: TGTGCCAGCACCCCGGGGGGGTTCGACGAGCAGTACTTC
j_call: TRBJ2-1; clone_size: NA; v_call: TRBV5-8; d_call: TRBD1; cdr3_aa: CASGFGDRVRNEQFF; cdr3_nt: TGTGCCAGCGGGTTTGGGGACAGGGTCAGAAATGAGCAGTTCTTC
j_call: TRBJ2-1; clone_size: NA; v_call: TRBV11-2; d_call: TRBD2; cdr3_aa: CASTGRGGENDEQFF; cdr3_nt: TGTGCCAGCACCGGGAGGGGTGGAGAAAACGATGAGCAGTTCTTC
j_call: TRBJ1-1; clone_size: NA; v_call: TRBV5-1; d_call: TRBD1; cdr3_aa: CASSLEDREWAEAFF; cdr3_nt: TGCGCCAGCAGCTTGGAGGACAGGGAGTGGGCTGAAGCTTTCTTT
j_call: TRBJ1-2; clone_size: NA; v_call: TRBV23-1; d_call: NA; cdr3_aa: CASVGPGKEDYGYTF; cdr3_nt: TGCGCCAGCGTTGGTCCGGGTAAGGAAGACTATGGCTACACCTTC
j_call: TRBJ2-2; clone_size: NA; v_call: TRBV6-6; d_call: NA; cdr3_aa: CASTKNKNTGELFF; cdr3_nt: TGTGCCAGCACCAAAAACAAGAACACCGGGGAGCTGTTTTTT
j_call: TRBJ2-3; clone_size: NA; v_call: TRBV5-1; d_call: TRBD1; cdr3_aa: CASSLGDRGGTDTQYF; cdr3_nt: TGCGCCAGCAGCTTGGGGGACAGGGGTGGCACAGATACGCAGTATTTT
j_call: TRBJ2-5; clone_size: NA; v_call: TRBV12-2; d_call: NA; cdr3_aa: CASRLGGRETQYF; cdr3_nt: TGTGCAAGTCGCTTAGGGGGCAGGGAGACCCAGTACTTC
j_call: TRBJ2-7; clone_size: few; v_call: TRBV27; d_call: NA; cdr3_aa: CASSLRQGGDYEQYF; cdr3_nt: TGTGCCAGCAGTTTACGGCAGGGGGGAGACTACGAGCAGTACTTC
j_call: TRBJ2-7; clone_size: NA; v_call: TRBV7-2; d_call: TRBD2; cdr3_aa: CASSSGLAGGLEQYF; cdr3_nt: TGTGCCAGCAGCTCGGGACTAGCGGGGGGCCTCGAGCAGTACTTC
j_call: TRBJ1-6; clone_size: NA; v_call: TRBV11-2; d_call: NA; cdr3_aa: CASSLNPRNSPLHF; cdr3_nt: TGTGCCAGCAGCTTAAACCCTAGGAATTCACCCCTCCACTTT
j_call: TRBJ1-1; clone_size: NA; v_call: TRBV5-1; d_call: NA; cdr3_aa: CASSSQALNTEAFF; cdr3_nt: TGCGCCAGCAGCTCACAGGCTTTGAACACTGAAGCTTTCTTT
j_call: TRBJ2-3; clone_size: NA; v_call: TRBV13; d_call: NA; cdr3_aa: CASSLDRNKDTQYF; cdr3_nt: TGTGCCAGCAGCTTAGACAGGAATAAAGATACGCAGTATTTT
j_call: TRBJ2-6; clone_size: NA; v_call: TRBV7-3; d_call: NA; cdr3_aa: CASRFPSGANVLTF; cdr3_nt: TGTGCCAGCCGTTTCCCCTCTGGGGCCAACGTCCTGACTTTC
j_call: TRBJ2-5; clone_size: few; v_call: TRBV27; d_call: NA; cdr3_aa: CASSPQGLQETQYF; cdr3_nt: TGTGCCAGCAGTCCACAGGGTCTCCAAGAGACCCAGTACTTC
j_call: TRBJ2-5; clone_size: NA; v_call: TRBV5-1; d_call: TRBD2; cdr3_aa: CASSLTGGGGETQYF; cdr3_nt: TGCGCCAGCAGCTTGACGGGAGGAGGCGGAGAGACCCAGTACTTC
j_call: TRBJ1-5; clone_size: NA; v_call: TRBV19; d_call: NA; cdr3_aa: CASSNPLYSNQPQHF; cdr3_nt: TGTGCCAGTAGTAATCCGTTATATAGCAATCAGCCCCAGCATTTT
j_call: TRBJ1-1; clone_size: once; v_call: TRBV5-1; d_call: TRBD1; cdr3_aa: CASHRGSEAFF; cdr3_nt: TGCGCCAGCCACAGGGGGTCTGAAGCTTTCTTT
j_call: TRBJ2-1; clone_size: NA; v_call: TRBV10-2; d_call: TRBD1; cdr3_aa: CASGGTGIYNEQFF; cdr3_nt: TGCGCCAGCGGCGGGACAGGCATTTACAATGAGCAGTTCTTC
j_call: TRBJ2-5; clone_size: NA; v_call: TRBV4-1; d_call: TRBD1; cdr3_aa: CASSQHGTGVQETQYF; cdr3_nt: TGCGCCAGCAGCCAGCACGGGACAGGGGTACAAGAGACCCAGTACTTC
j_call: TRBJ1-5; clone_size: NA; v_call: TRBV5-8; d_call: NA; cdr3_aa: CASSLGAIYSNQPQHF; cdr3_nt: TGTGCCAGCAGCTTGGGCGCCATTTATAGCAATCAGCCCCAGCATTTT
j_call: TRBJ1-5; clone_size: NA; v_call: TRBV6-1; d_call: NA; cdr3_aa: CASSAKREDQPQHF; cdr3_nt: TGTGCCAGCAGTGCCAAGAGGGAGGACCAGCCCCAGCATTTT
j_call: TRBJ2-1; clone_size: NA; v_call: TRBV4-1; d_call: TRBD2; cdr3_aa: CASSQDNSGLAYNEQFF; cdr3_nt: TGCGCCAGCAGCCAAGACAACTCGGGACTAGCGTACAATGAGCAGTTCTTC
j_call: TRBJ2-7; clone_size: NA; v_call: TRBV18; d_call: NA; cdr3_aa: CASSPAGQGEQYF; cdr3_nt: TGTGCCAGCTCACCGGCAGGGCAGGGCGAGCAGTACTTC
j_call: TRBJ2-3; clone_size: NA; v_call: TRBV7-6; d_call: NA; cdr3_aa: CASSSRGDTQYF; cdr3_nt: TGTGCCAGCAGCTCCCGAGGAGATACGCAGTATTTT
j_call: TRBJ2-5; clone_size: NA; v_call: TRBV6-6; d_call: TRBD1; cdr3_aa: CASIDRGEREAETQYF; cdr3_nt: TGTGCCAGCATCGACAGGGGAGAGAGGGAAGCAGAGACCCAGTACTTC
j_call: TRBJ1-2; clone_size: NA; v_call: TRBV19; d_call: TRBD1; cdr3_aa: CASSSTGGGYTF; cdr3_nt: TGTGCCAGTAGTTCGACAGGGGGAGGCTACACCTTC
j_call: TRBJ1-1; clone_size: NA; v_call: TRBV5-1; d_call: TRBD1; cdr3_aa: CASRPTIGQGLMNTEAFF; cdr3_nt: TGCGCCAGCCGACCGACCATAGGACAGGGACTAATGAACACTGAAGCTTTCTTT
j_call: TRBJ2-5; clone_size: NA; v_call: TRBV21-1; d_call: NA; cdr3_aa: CASRDRRSEQYF; cdr3_nt: TGTGCCAGCAGGGACAGGAGATCAGAGCAGTACTTC
j_call: TRBJ2-3; clone_size: NA; v_call: TRBV6-5; d_call: NA; cdr3_aa: CASSYGQGRADTQYF; cdr3_nt: TGTGCCAGCAGTTACGGGCAGGGAAGGGCAGATACGCAGTATTTT
j_call: TRBJ1-2; clone_size: NA; v_call: TRBV2; d_call: NA; cdr3_aa: CASSTGSNYGYTF; cdr3_nt: TGTGCCAGCAGCACAGGGTCTAACTATGGCTACACCTTC
j_call: TRBJ1-2; clone_size: NA; v_call: TRBV7-9; d_call: NA; cdr3_aa: CATPWGGGYTF; cdr3_nt: TGTGCCACACCTTGGGGGGGAGGCTACACCTTC
j_call: TRBJ2-7; clone_size: NA; v_call: TRBV27; d_call: TRBD1; cdr3_aa: CASSPRTGGYEQYF; cdr3_nt: TGTGCCAGCAGTCCTAGGACAGGGGGCTACGAGCAGTACTTC
j_call: TRBJ2-7; clone_size: NA; v_call: TRBV29-1; d_call: NA; cdr3_aa: CSVVIGHMAYEQYF; cdr3_nt: TGCAGCGTTGTAATAGGACATATGGCCTACGAGCAGTACTTC
j_call: TRBJ2-7; clone_size: NA; v_call: TRBV11-2; d_call: NA; cdr3_aa: CASSLVQGSYEQYF; cdr3_nt: TGTGCCAGCAGCTTAGTACAGGGCTCCTACGAGCAGTACTTC
j_call: TRBJ2-1; clone_size: NA; v_call: TRBV7-3; d_call: TRBD2; cdr3_aa: CASSFTGTSGRGEQFF; cdr3_nt: TGTGCCAGCAGCTTTACCGGGACTAGCGGGAGAGGTGAGCAGTTCTTC
j_call: TRBJ1-4; clone_size: NA; v_call: TRBV6-1; d_call: TRBD1; cdr3_aa: CASSEMRQGAYEKLFF; cdr3_nt: TGTGCCAGCAGTGAAATGCGACAGGGTGCATATGAAAAACTGTTTTTT
j_call: TRBJ2-2; clone_size: few; v_call: TRBV7-6; d_call: NA; cdr3_aa: CASSLKPAGLTNTGELFF; cdr3_nt: TGTGCCAGCAGCTTAAAACCCGCGGGACTCACGAACACCGGGGAGCTGTTTTTT
j_call: TRBJ2-3; clone_size: NA; v_call: TRBV2; d_call: TRBD2; cdr3_aa: CASRDTWTSGGAVTQYF; cdr3_nt: TGTGCCAGCAGAGACACCTGGACTAGCGGGGGGGCCGTTACGCAGTATTTT
j_call: TRBJ2-5; clone_size: NA; v_call: TRBV6-6; d_call: TRBD1; cdr3_aa: CASSYDRGLRETQYF; cdr3_nt: TGTGCCAGCAGTTATGACAGGGGGCTGAGAGAGACCCAGTACTTC
j_call: TRBJ1-1; clone_size: NA; v_call: TRBV27; d_call: NA; cdr3_aa: CASSFRGGIPGTEAFF; cdr3_nt: TGTGCCAGCAGTTTTCGTGGGGGGATTCCGGGCACTGAAGCTTTCTTT
j_call: TRBJ2-7; clone_size: NA; v_call: TRBV29-1; d_call: NA; cdr3_aa: CSVDSTPGDEQYF; cdr3_nt: TGCAGCGTTGACTCTACCCCCGGGGACGAGCAGTACTTC
j_call: TRBJ1-4; clone_size: few; v_call: TRBV7-2; d_call: TRBD1; cdr3_aa: CASSLADRRNEKLFF; cdr3_nt: TGTGCCAGCAGCTTAGCGGACAGGCGCAATGAAAAACTGTTTTTT
j_call: TRBJ1-5; clone_size: NA; v_call: TRBV30; d_call: TRBD1; cdr3_aa: CAWGGQGKRQPQHF; cdr3_nt: TGTGCCTGGGGGGGACAGGGGAAAAGGCAGCCCCAGCATTTT
j_call: TRBJ1-5; clone_size: NA; v_call: TRBV2; d_call: TRBD1; cdr3_aa: CASRGTGDYQPQHF; cdr3_nt: TGTGCCAGCAGAGGGACAGGGGACTATCAGCCCCAGCATTTT
j_call: TRBJ1-6; clone_size: NA; v_call: TRBV6-5; d_call: NA; cdr3_aa: CASSQTGSPLHF; cdr3_nt: TGTGCCAGCAGTCAAACGGGTTCACCCCTCCACTTT
j_call: TRBJ2-2; clone_size: NA; v_call: TRBV15; d_call: TRBD1; cdr3_aa: CATSGGQGNTGELFF; cdr3_nt: TGTGCCACCAGCGGCGGACAGGGGAACACCGGGGAGCTGTTTTTT
j_call: TRBJ1-4; clone_size: NA; v_call: TRBV4-3; d_call: NA; cdr3_aa: CASSQVQGRTNEKLFF; cdr3_nt: TGCGCCAGCAGCCAAGTCCAGGGGCGAACTAATGAAAAACTGTTTTTT
j_call: TRBJ2-1; clone_size: NA; v_call: TRBV6-1; d_call: TRBD2; cdr3_aa: CASSGGSRGKVNEQFF; cdr3_nt: TGTGCCAGCAGTGGCGGGAGTCGGGGGAAAGTCAATGAGCAGTTCTTC
j_call: TRBJ2-3; clone_size: NA; v_call: TRBV14; d_call: TRBD2; cdr3_aa: CASSQTSGSLSDTQYF; cdr3_nt: TGTGCCAGCAGCCAAACTAGCGGGAGTTTGTCAGATACGCAGTATTTT